This is a list of T cell receptor beta chains from one sample in a study of blood T cell repertoires in COVID-19. Clones were read by immunoSEQ multiplex PCR, and TCRdb kept only the in-frame ones, dropping some. The sample carries about 200,000 clones, roughly 86% recorded once. The sequenced material came from peripheral blood. The receptor source for this set is a man between 60 and 75 years old with acute or convalescent COVID-19. Both conserved end residues are trimmed from each CDR3.

CDR3: ASRLGHRLSYEQY
V: TRBV5-6
J: TRBJ2-7

CDR3: ASSTGGSGNTIY
V: TRBV19
J: TRBJ1-3

CDR3: ASRGTGVTYEQY
V: TRBV28
J: TRBJ2-7

CDR3: ASSEATPSYNEQF
V: TRBV6-1
J: TRBJ2-1

CDR3: ASTRSPLGTSGGTDTQY
V: TRBV9
J: TRBJ2-3

CDR3: ASMGLGTEAF
V: TRBV6-5
J: TRBJ1-1

CDR3: ASSLRSEKLF
V: TRBV12-3/TRBV12-4
J: TRBJ1-4

CDR3: ASSLARGDSGSYEQY
V: TRBV7-9
J: TRBJ2-7

CDR3: ASSSPGQGNQPQH
V: TRBV6-6
J: TRBJ1-5

CDR3: ASSYSAGSSYNSPLH
V: TRBV6-2/TRBV6-3
J: TRBJ1-6

CDR3: ASSPLGGGPVSYEQY
V: TRBV5-4
J: TRBJ2-7

CDR3: ASRTSGGTDTQY
V: TRBV27
J: TRBJ2-3

CDR3: ASSVGGDGTDTQY
V: TRBV9
J: TRBJ2-3

CDR3: ASSQGGQGPNTGELF
V: TRBV4-2
J: TRBJ2-2

CDR3: ASGRGGYT
V: TRBV28
J: TRBJ1-2

CDR3: ASSGEANYGYT
V: TRBV28
J: TRBJ1-2

CDR3: AINPYGGSTDTQY
V: TRBV10-3
J: TRBJ2-3

CDR3: ASSSLAGATYEQY
V: TRBV7-7
J: TRBJ2-7

CDR3: ASTRADRGNNQPQH
V: TRBV19
J: TRBJ1-5

CDR3: ASSPTPLGGLNYGYT
V: TRBV7-3
J: TRBJ1-2

CDR3: ASSLSRTTEQY
V: TRBV11-2
J: TRBJ2-7

CDR3: ASSFRTYSNQPQH
V: TRBV5-6
J: TRBJ1-5

CDR3: ASSSYPGSANTEAF
V: TRBV6-5
J: TRBJ1-1

CDR3: ASSIDLWTGNEKLF
V: TRBV19
J: TRBJ1-4

CDR3: ASSKQGGRNQPQH
V: TRBV6-5
J: TRBJ1-5

CDR3: ASSFGGFQPQH
V: TRBV12-3/TRBV12-4
J: TRBJ1-5

CDR3: ASTGGGNEQF
V: TRBV12-3/TRBV12-4
J: TRBJ2-1

CDR3: ASSLKGTGELF
V: TRBV12-3/TRBV12-4
J: TRBJ2-2

CDR3: ASSWSVPRDQETQY
V: TRBV27
J: TRBJ2-5

CDR3: ASNPSGGRYNEQF
V: TRBV19
J: TRBJ2-1

CDR3: ASSVQTGVTETQY
V: TRBV7-2
J: TRBJ2-5

CDR3: ASSLGGGGGNQPQH
V: TRBV5-4
J: TRBJ1-5

CDR3: ASSPEWIDNEQF
V: TRBV2
J: TRBJ2-1

CDR3: ASSLGQNYGYT
V: TRBV5-1
J: TRBJ1-2

CDR3: ASSLLPSVTDTQY
V: TRBV7-8
J: TRBJ2-3

CDR3: ASSLSRETQY
V: TRBV12-3/TRBV12-4
J: TRBJ2-5

CDR3: ASSQSRAAGGYTDTQY
V: TRBV3-1/TRBV3-2
J: TRBJ2-3

CDR3: ASGQGSDTGELF
V: TRBV19
J: TRBJ2-2

CDR3: ASSPVSFGQPEAF
V: TRBV5-6
J: TRBJ1-1

CDR3: ASSFTGTQEY
V: TRBV7-9
J: TRBJ2-7

CDR3: ASRFGRDRGGGYT
V: TRBV27
J: TRBJ1-2

CDR3: ATSRDRGTYGYT
V: TRBV15
J: TRBJ1-2